Presented here are 2 T cell receptor beta chains from one specimen sequenced in a study of PD-L1 blockade in urothelial cancer. The protocol was immunoSEQ multiplex PCR, while the TCRdb copy is restricted to in-frame clones and leaves out a portion. This sample has 70,000 to 90,000 clones, with around 85% found just once. Stated time point: pretreatment peripheral blood. This material consisted of PBMCs, taken around atezolizumab (anti-PD-L1) treatment. These receptors all come from a man in his 60s with urothelial cancer.

The rearrangement uses TRBV21-1 and TRBJ2-1; the table's D call TRBD2 went unverified against the DNA. TRBV21-1 is an annotated pseudogene. CDR3 length: 14 residues. This CDR3 reads CASSPSTAYNEQFF. Here the CDR3 DNA reads TGTGCCAGCAGCCCCTCTACGGCCTACAATGAGCAGTTCTTC.

The rearrangement joins TRBV7-9 to TRBJ2-1; D is possibly TRBD1 (6 bases). CDR1 is SEHNR and CDR2 is FQNEAQ in the germline V gene (reference sequence). The CDR3 sequence is 12 residues long. The V end lost 5 bases, the J end lost 7 bases, and 9 bases lay between the germline ends. The CDR3 sequence: CASSRTVNEQFF. The CDR3 region has the DNA TGTGCCAGCAGCCGGACAGTGAATGAGCAGTTCTTC.